This entry is about one T cell receptor beta chain. Per the original methods: Junction-only sequences without quality scores were provided by ImmunoSEQ, so filtering was different. The data were produced by immunoSEQ multiplex PCR, yet TCRdb's version contains in-frame clones alone and is incomplete. The V and J calls and clone size were taken over from that table, and D and trimming were inferred from the DNA. The sample contains roughly 2 million clones, 85% to 95% of which appear only once. CDR1 is SGDLS and CDR2 is YYNGEE in the germline V gene. Trimming at V came to 4 bases and at J to 1 base, leaving 6 bases not matched to a gene. This CDR3 spans 15 amino acids. This specimen comes from a study of shared clonotypes between healthy human individuals.

The source is a young man in good health. The sample was naive CD4+ T cells sorted from blood. Subset in this sample: CD45RA+ positively selected. The chain is built from TRBV9 and TRBJ2-5, with 8 bases aligning to TRBD2. The CDR3 spells CASSPRGGLQETQYF. The CDR3 nucleotides are TGTGCCAGCAGCCCCCGGGGGGGCCTCCAAGAGACCCAGTACTTC.